The 16 T cell receptor beta chains in this list originate from one sample, sequenced in a study of blood T cell repertoires in COVID-19. The data were produced by immunoSEQ multiplex PCR, yet TCRdb's version contains in-frame clones alone and is incomplete. Among some 340,000 clones, 90% to 95% were seen once, and the ten largest hold approximately 4.1%. The source material was PBMCs or T cells enriched from blood (not recorded which). The receptors originated from a woman aged 25 to 39 who had been exposed to COVID-19.

This chain connects TRBV6-5 to TRBJ2-2; 7 bases agree with TRBD1. The CDR3 covers 14 residues. Germline CDR1 reads MNHEY; CDR2 reads SVGAGI. The J segment lost 1 base and the V segment lost 8 bases, leaving 4 bases of the junction unmatched. Here the CDR3 DNA reads TGTGCCAGCCGAGGACAGGTGAACACCGGGGAGCTGTTTTTT. It yields the protein CASRGQVNTGELFF.

This chain uses TRBV24-1 with TRBJ2-1; weak D call: TRBD2 (6 bases). Germline loops: CDR1 KGHDR, CDR2 SFDVKD. Trimming left V 4 bases short and J 8 bases short, with 11 bases between. This CDR3 is built from 13 residues. CDR3 bases: TGTGCCACCAGTGAGCGGGGTTGGGATGAGCAGTTCTTC. It codes for CATSERGWDEQFF.

The chain links TRBV19 to TRBJ1-6, with 7 bases that match TRBD1. There are 16 residues in the CDR3. The germline V gene encodes CDR1 LNHDA and CDR2 SQIVND (reference sequence). Trimming cost V 3 bases and J 10 bases; bases outside gene matches: 12. Here the CDR3 reads CASSIRDSVTGSPLHF. The CDR3 DNA is TGTGCCAGTAGTATTCGGGACAGCGTAACCGGGTCACCCCTCCACTTT.

This clone appeared once. The V and J genes are TRBV2 and TRBJ2-3; 7 nucleotides agree with TRBD1. Losses at the gene ends were 6 bases for V and 1 base for J; bases not matched to a gene: 7. Germline CDR1 and CDR2: SNHLY and FYNNEI. This CDR3 region has 15 residues. This CDR3 is CASSRRQGGTDTQYF. DNA for the CDR3: TGTGCCAGCAGCCGCCGACAGGGAGGCACAGATACGCAGTATTTT.

The gene calls are TRBV14 and TRBJ1-1; 11 bases match TRBD1. Trimming at V came to 8 bases and at J to 11 bases, leaving 7 bases not matched to a gene. Germline-derived CDR1 and CDR2 are SGHDN and FVKESK. This CDR3 comprises 12 residues. The DNA of the CDR3 is TGTGCCAGCTTTGGACAGGGGGCTTGGGCTTTCTTT. Protein product: CASFGQGAWAFF.

The chain combines TRBV2 with TRBJ1-6; the D gene is possibly TRBD1 (6 bases). Trimming took 1 base from V and 9 from J, leaving 13 bases between them. The CDR3 loop spans 15 amino acids. In germline, CDR1 is SNHLY, CDR2 FYNNEI. The CDR3 DNA reads TGTGCCAGCAGTGAAGGTTGGGGGCTGTCTTCACCCCTCCACTTT. Protein sequence: CASSEGWGLSSPLHF. The whole variable domain, remainder taken from reference TRBV2 and TRBJ1-6, is EPEVTQTPSHQVTQMGQEVILRCVPISNHLYFYWYRQILGQKVEFLVSFYNNEISEKSEIFDDQFSVERPDGSNFTLKIRSTKLEDSAMYFCASSEGWGLSSPLHFGNGTRLTVT.

The genes are TRBV5-1 and TRBJ2-7; 10 bases are a match to TRBD1. Germline V gives CDR1 SGHRS, CDR2 YFSETQ. Trimming took 4 bases from V and 5 from J; bases not matched to a gene: 6. This CDR3 has 14 amino acids. The CDR3 here is CASSPTGTGDEQYF. CDR3 coding DNA: TGCGCCAGCAGCCCAACCGGGACAGGGGACGAGCAGTACTTC.

The chain carries TRBV3-1 (or the pseudogene TRBV3-2) and TRBJ2-5; 14 bases align to TRBD2. Unmatched junction bases numbered 8, after V lost 0 bases and J lost 5 bases. The CDR3 runs to 18 residues. Germline values: CDR1 LGHDT, CDR2 YNNKEL (reference sequence). The CDR3 sequence: CASSQERTSGGYGETQYF. In DNA, the CDR3 is TGTGCCAGCAGCCAAGAGCGGACTAGCGGGGGGTACGGGGAGACCCAGTACTTC.

The chain carries TRBV14 and TRBJ1-2; D not certain. The CDR3 covers 12 residues. Germline loops: CDR1 SGHDN, CDR2 FVKESK. Trimming cost V 5 bases and J 5 bases, with 9 bases left between them. The CDR3 reads CASSERTYGYTF. The CDR3 region has the DNA TGTGCCAGCAGCGAAAGAACATATGGCTACACCTTC.

This rearrangement joins TRBV27 to TRBJ1-2; 7 bases map to TRBD1. The V gene end was trimmed by 6 bases and the J gene end by 5 bases; junction bases not matched to a gene: 9. Germline V CDR1 and CDR2: MNHEY, SMNVEV (reference sequence). This CDR3 is built from 14 residues. The CDR3 DNA is TGTGCCAGCAGACTCGGGACAGAAACGTATGGCTACACCTTC. It is translated as CASRLGTETYGYTF.

The chain has TRBV4-1 and TRBJ1-2; D uncertain. Trimming shortened V by 1 base and J by 4 bases, and 13 bases separated the two germline ends. The CDR3 is 15 amino acids. Germline assignment: CDR1 MGHRA and CDR2 YSYEKL. The CDR3 protein is CASSQGPATGYGYTF. CDR3 in DNA: TGCGCCAGCAGCCAAGGACCCGCCACGGGCTATGGCTACACCTTC.

This clone was detected only once. The chain combines TRBV5-4 with TRBJ1-2; D is ambiguous. CDR1 SGHNT and CDR2 YYREEE come from the germline V gene (reference sequence). This CDR3 is 13 amino acids long. The ends were cut back, 2 bases at V and 2 bases at J, with 7 bases in the middle. CDR3 sequence: CASSFSENYGYTF. CDR3 in DNA: TGTGCCAGCAGCTTCTCAGAAAACTATGGCTACACCTTC.

The J gene is TRBJ1-2, the V gene TRBV27, with TRBD1 matching 10 bases. V shed 5 bases, J shed 7 bases, and the junction held 4 bases outside the gene matches. The CDR3 is 13 residues long. CDR1 is MNHEY, CDR2 SMNVEV, per germline (reference sequence). CDR3 DNA: TGTGCCAGCAGTGTGACAGGGGGCCGTGGCTACACCTTC. This codes for CASSVTGGRGYTF.

The chain is built from TRBV7-9 and TRBJ2-3; D gene unclear. This CDR3 spans 13 amino acids. V gave up 5 bases and J gave up 0 bases, with 6 bases separating them. Germline values: CDR1 SEHNR, CDR2 FQNEAQ (reference sequence). In DNA form, the CDR3 reads TGTGCCAGCAGCATCTCTAGCACAGATACGCAGTATTTT. It is translated as CASSISSTDTQYF.

The chain is built from TRBV5-5 and TRBJ2-5; TRBD1 agrees at 7 bases. The trim removed 3 bases at V and 1 base at J, leaving 9 bases unmatched. Germline V gene sequence: CDR1 SGHKS, CDR2 YYEKEE (reference sequence). The CDR3 covers 16 residues. CDR3 protein: CASSSRQGLSQETQYF. The CDR3 DNA reads TGTGCCAGCAGCTCAAGACAGGGATTGTCCCAAGAGACCCAGTACTTC.

This chain connects TRBV6-5 to TRBJ1-2, with D perhaps matching TRBD1 (5 bases). From germline, CDR1 is MNHEY and CDR2 SVGAGI. The V gene lost 4 bases and the J gene lost 0 bases, with 6 bases spanning the gap. This CDR3 is built from 13 residues. This CDR3 reads CASSSTANYGYTF. The CDR3 DNA follows: TGTGCCAGCAGTTCGACAGCTAACTATGGCTACACCTTC.